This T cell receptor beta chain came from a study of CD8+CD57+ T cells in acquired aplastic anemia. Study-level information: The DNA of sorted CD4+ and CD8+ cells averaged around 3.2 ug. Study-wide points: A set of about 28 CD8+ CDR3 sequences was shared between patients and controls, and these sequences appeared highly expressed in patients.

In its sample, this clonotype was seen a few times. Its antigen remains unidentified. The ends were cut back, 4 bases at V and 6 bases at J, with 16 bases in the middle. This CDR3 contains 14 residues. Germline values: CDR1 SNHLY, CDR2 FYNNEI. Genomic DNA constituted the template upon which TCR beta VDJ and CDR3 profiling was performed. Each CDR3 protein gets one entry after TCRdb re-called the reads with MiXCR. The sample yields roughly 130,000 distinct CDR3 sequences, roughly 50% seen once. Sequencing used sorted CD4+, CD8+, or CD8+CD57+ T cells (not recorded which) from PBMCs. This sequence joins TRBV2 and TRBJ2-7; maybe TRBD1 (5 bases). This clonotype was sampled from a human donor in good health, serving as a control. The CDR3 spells CASSGATAGLEQYF. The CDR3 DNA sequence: TGTGCCAGCAGTGGCGCCACGGCAGGGCTCGAGCAGTACTTC.